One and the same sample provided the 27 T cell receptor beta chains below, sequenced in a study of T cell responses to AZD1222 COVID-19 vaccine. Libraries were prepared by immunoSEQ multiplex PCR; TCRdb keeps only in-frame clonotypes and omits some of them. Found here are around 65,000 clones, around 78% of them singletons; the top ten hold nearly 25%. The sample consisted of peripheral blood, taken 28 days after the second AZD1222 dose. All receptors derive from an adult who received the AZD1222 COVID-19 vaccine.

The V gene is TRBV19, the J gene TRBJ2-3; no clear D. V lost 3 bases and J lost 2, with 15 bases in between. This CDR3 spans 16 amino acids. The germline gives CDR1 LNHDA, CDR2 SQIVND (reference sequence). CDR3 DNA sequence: TGTGCCAGTAGTATGGCGGTTGGGGTCTACACAGATACGCAGTATTTT. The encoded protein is CASSMAVGVYTDTQYF.

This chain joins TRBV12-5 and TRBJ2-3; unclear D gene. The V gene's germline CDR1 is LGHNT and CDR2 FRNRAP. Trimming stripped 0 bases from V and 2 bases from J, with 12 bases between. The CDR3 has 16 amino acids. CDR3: CASGLVRLVYTDTQYF. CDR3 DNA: TGTGCTAGTGGTTTGGTACGTTTAGTTTACACAGATACGCAGTATTTT.

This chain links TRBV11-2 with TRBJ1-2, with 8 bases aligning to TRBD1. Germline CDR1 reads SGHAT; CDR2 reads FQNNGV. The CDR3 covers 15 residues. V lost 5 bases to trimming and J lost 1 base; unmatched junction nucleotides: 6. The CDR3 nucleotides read TGTGCCAGCAGCAAGACAGGGGATCTTAACTATGGCTACACCTTC. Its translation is CASSKTGDLNYGYTF.

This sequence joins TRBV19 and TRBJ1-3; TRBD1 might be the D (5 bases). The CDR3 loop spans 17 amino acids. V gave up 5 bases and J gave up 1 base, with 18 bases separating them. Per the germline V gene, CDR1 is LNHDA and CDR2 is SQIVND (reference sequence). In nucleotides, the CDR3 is TGTGCCAGTAGTCCGTGGGGCCGCGTCCTGTCTGGAAACACCATATATTTT. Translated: CASSPWGRVLSGNTIYF.

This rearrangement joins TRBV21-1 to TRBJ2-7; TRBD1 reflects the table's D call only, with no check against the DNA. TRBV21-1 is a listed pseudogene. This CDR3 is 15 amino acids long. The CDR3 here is CASSKEGTGDAEQYF. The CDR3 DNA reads TGTGCCAGCAGCAAGGAAGGGACAGGGGATGCCGAGCAGTACTTC.

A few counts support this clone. CDR3 sequence: CSIRQGQTQYF. The CDR3, as DNA: TGCAGCATCCGACAGGGCCAGACCCAGTACTTC. The rearrangement links TRBV29-1 to TRBJ2-5, with TRBD1 matching 7 bases. This CDR3 is 11 amino acids long. Germline CDR1 reads SQVTM; CDR2 reads ANQGSEA. Unmatched junction bases numbered 6, after V lost 8 bases and J lost 6 bases.

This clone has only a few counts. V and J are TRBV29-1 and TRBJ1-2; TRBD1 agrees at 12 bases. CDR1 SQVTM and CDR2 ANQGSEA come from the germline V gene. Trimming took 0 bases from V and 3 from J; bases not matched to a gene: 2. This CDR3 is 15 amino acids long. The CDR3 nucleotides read TGCAGCGTTGAAGACGGGACAGGGGGCGACTATGGCTACACCTTC. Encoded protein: CSVEDGTGGDYGYTF. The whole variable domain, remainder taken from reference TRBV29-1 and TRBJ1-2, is SAVISQKPSRDICQRGTSLTIQCQVDSQVTMMFWYRQQPGQSLTLIATANQGSEATYESGFVIDKFPISRPNLTFSTLTVSNMSPEDSSIYLCSVEDGTGGDYGYTFGSGTRLTVV.

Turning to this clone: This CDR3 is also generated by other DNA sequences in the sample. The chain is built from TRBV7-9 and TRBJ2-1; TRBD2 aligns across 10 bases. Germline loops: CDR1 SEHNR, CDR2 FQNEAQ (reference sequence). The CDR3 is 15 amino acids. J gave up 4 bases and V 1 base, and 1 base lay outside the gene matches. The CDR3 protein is CASSLEAGGYNEQFF. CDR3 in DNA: TGTGCCAGCAGCTTAGAAGCGGGGGGGTACAATGAGCAGTTCTTC.

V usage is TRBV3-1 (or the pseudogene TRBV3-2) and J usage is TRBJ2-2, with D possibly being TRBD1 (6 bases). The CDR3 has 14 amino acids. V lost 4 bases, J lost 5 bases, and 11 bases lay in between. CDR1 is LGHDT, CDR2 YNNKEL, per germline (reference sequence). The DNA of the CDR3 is TGTGCCAGCAGCCCTCTCCAGGGGACCGGGGAGCTGTTTTTT. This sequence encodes CASSPLQGTGELFF.

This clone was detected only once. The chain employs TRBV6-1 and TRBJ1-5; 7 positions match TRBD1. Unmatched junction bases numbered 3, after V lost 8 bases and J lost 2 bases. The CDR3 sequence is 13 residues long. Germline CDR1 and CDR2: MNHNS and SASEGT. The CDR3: CASVGTGNQPQHF. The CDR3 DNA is TGTGCCAGCGTGGGGACAGGCAATCAGCCCCAGCATTTT.

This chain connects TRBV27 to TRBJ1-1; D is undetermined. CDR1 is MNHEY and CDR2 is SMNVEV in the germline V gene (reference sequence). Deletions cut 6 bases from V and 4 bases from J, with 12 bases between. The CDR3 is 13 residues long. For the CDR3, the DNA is TGTGCCAGCAGAGCAGTGAGGAGCACTGAAGCTTTCTTT. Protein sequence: CASRAVRSTEAFF.

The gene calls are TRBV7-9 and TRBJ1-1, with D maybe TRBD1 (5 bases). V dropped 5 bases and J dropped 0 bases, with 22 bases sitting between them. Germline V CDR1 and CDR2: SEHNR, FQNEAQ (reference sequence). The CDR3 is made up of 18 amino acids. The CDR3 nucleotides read TGTGCCAGCAGCCAAATTCTAGGGGAAAGTGGCATGAACACTGAAGCTTTCTTT. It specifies CASSQILGESGMNTEAFF.

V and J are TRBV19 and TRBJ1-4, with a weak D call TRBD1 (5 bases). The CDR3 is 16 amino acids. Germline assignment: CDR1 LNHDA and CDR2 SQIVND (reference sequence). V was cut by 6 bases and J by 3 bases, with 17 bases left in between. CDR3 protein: CASSVDSGRSNEKLFF. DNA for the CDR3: TGTGCCAGTAGCGTCGACTCGGGACGGTCTAATGAAAAACTGTTTTTT.

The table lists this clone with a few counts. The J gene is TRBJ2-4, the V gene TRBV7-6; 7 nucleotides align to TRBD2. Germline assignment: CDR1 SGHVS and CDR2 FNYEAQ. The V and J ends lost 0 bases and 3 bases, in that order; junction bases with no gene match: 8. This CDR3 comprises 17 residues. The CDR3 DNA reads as TGTGCCAGCAGCTTAGCTGGCGGCCGCGGGGGCAAAAACATTCAGTACTTC. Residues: CASSLAGGRGGKNIQYF.

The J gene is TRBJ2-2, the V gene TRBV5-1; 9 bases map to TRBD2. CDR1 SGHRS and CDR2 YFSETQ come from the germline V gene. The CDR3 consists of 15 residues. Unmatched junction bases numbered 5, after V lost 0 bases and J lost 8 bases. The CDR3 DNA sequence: TGCGCCAGCAGCTTGGTCGGACTAGCGCAGGGGGAGCTGTTTTTT. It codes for CASSLVGLAQGELFF.

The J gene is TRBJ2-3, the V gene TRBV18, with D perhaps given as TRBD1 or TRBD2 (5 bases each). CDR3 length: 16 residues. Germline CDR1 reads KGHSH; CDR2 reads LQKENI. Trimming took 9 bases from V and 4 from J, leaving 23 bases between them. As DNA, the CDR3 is TGTGCCAGTTCATCGAAACCGGGGCCCGTGGCAGATACGCAGTATTTT. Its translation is CASSSKPGPVADTQYF.

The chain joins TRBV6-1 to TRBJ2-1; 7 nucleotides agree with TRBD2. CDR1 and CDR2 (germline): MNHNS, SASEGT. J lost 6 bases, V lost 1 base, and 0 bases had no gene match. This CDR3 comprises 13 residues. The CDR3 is CASSEGEGNEQFF. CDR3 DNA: TGTGCCAGCAGTGAAGGGGAGGGCAATGAGCAGTTCTTC.

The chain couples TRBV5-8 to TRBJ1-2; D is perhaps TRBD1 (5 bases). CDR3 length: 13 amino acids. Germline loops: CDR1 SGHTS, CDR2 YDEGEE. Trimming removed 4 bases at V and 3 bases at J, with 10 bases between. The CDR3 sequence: CASSKGTDYGYTF. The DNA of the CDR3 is TGTGCCAGCAGCAAGGGGACGGACTATGGCTACACCTTC.

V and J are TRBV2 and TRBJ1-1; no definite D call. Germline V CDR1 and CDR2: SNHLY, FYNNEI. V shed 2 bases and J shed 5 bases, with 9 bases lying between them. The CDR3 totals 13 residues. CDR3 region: CASSENKVTEAFF. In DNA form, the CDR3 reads TGTGCCAGCAGTGAAAATAAGGTAACTGAAGCTTTCTTT.

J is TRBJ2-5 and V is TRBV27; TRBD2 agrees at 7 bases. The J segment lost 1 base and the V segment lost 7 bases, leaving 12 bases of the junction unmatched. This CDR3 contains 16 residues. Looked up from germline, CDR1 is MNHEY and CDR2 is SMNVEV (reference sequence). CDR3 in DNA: TGTGCCAGCAAACCCTCAGCGGGGCCTTCCCAAGAGACCCAGTACTTC. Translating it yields CASKPSAGPSQETQYF.

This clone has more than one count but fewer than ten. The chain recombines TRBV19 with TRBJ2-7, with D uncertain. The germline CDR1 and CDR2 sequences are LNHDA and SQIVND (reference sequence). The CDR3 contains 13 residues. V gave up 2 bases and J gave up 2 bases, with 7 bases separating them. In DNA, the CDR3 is TGTGCCAGTAGTATAACACCTACCTACGAGCAGTACTTC. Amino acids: CASSITPTYEQYF.

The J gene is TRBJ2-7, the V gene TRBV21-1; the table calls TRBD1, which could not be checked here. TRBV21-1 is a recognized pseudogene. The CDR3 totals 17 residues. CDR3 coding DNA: TGTGCCAGCAGCAAAGCTACGGTTGCCGGCAGGTTCTACGAGCAGTACTTC. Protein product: CASSKATVAGRFYEQYF.

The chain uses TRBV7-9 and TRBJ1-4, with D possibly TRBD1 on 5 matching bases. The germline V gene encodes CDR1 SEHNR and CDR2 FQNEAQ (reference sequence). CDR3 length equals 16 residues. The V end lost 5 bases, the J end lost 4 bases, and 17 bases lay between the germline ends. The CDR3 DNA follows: TGTGCCAGCAGCACGGGACTCCAGTCGCTTAATGAAAAACTGTTTTTT. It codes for CASSTGLQSLNEKLFF.

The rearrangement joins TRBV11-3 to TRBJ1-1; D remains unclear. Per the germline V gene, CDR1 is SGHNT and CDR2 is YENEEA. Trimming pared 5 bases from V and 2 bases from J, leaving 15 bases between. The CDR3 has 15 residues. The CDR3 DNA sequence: TGTGCCAGCAGCCAATTTTCCGGACCCAACACTGAAGCTTTCTTT. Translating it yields CASSQFSGPNTEAFF.

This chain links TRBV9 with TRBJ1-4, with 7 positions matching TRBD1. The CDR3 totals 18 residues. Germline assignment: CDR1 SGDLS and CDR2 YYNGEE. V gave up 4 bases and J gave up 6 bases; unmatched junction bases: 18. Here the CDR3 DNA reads TGTGCCAGCAGCCTAGGCCTCGTAAATGGGGACAGTCATGAAAAACTGTTTTTT. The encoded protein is CASSLGLVNGDSHEKLFF.

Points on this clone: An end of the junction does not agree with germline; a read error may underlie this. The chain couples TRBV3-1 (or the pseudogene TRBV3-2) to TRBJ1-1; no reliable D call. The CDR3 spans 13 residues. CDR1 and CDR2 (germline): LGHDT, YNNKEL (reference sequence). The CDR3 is CASSQGLKTEAFF. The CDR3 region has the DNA TGTGCCAGCAGCCAGGGATTGAAAACTGAAGCTTTCTTT.

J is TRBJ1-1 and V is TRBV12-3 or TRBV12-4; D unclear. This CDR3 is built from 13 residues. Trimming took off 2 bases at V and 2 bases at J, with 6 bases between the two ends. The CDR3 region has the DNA TGTGCCAGCAGTTTAAACTCTAACACTGAAGCTTTCTTT. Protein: CASSLNSNTEAFF.